The 32 T cell receptor beta chains below all came from one sample that was sequenced in a study. Each CDR3 protein is one row after TCRdb ran MiXCR on the 5' RACE reads. The data contain 45,000 to 60,000 distinct CDR3 sequences, approximately 24% of them singletons. The sequenced material came from tumor-infiltrating naive CD4+ T cells sorted from the breast tumor. The subset was: naive CD4+ T cells, CD4+CD45RA+CD25-. All receptors come from a female donor with breast cancer.

This clonotype occurred many times. The rearrangement links TRBV7-2 to TRBJ2-1; D gene uncertain. Germline CDR1 is SGHTA and CDR2 is FQGNSA. Deletions cut 5 bases from V and 5 bases from J, with 19 bases between. The CDR3 is 16 amino acids. In nucleotides, the CDR3 is TGTGCCAGCAGCAACCAACCCCCTAGGATCGACAATGAGCAGTTCTTC. Amino acids: CASSNQPPRIDNEQFF.

In its sample, this clonotype was seen a few times. The rearrangement joins TRBV4-1 to TRBJ2-3, with 9 bases lining up with TRBD2. The CDR3 has 18 amino acids. Germline CDR1 MGHRA, CDR2 YSYEKL. Trimming cost V 4 bases and J 2 bases; bases outside gene matches: 13. As DNA, the CDR3 is TGCGCCAGCAGCCTAAACCGTGTCCTAGCGGGAATCACAGATACGCAGTATTTT. It codes for CASSLNRVLAGITDTQYF.

In its sample, this clonotype was seen a few times. The gene calls are TRBV5-1 and TRBJ2-5; 9 bases agree with TRBD1. The CDR3 runs to 15 residues. Trimming removed 4 bases from V and 2 bases from J; junction bases left unmatched: 6. Germline V gives CDR1 SGHRS, CDR2 YFSETQ. The CDR3 nucleotides read TGCGCCAGCAGCCAACAGGGGGCTGGGCAAGAGACCCAGTACTTC. Its translation: CASSQQGAGQETQYF.

The J gene is TRBJ1-2, the V gene TRBV7-9; no reliable D call. The CDR3 loop spans 17 amino acids. Between the trimmed V and J ends, which lost 5 bases and 5 bases, there was a span of 24 bases. Germline V gene data show CDR1 as SEHNR and CDR2 as FQNEAQ (reference sequence). CDR3 residues: CASSIPRGQKAYYGYTF. The DNA for the CDR3 is TGTGCCAGCAGCATCCCCCGCGGGCAGAAAGCATATTATGGCTACACCTTC.

There are many counts of this clonotype. The rearrangement joins TRBV2 to TRBJ1-1; possible D gene TRBD1, 5 bases. Trimming pared 2 bases from V and 4 bases from J, leaving 14 bases between. The CDR3 loop spans 15 amino acids. Germline values: CDR1 SNHLY, CDR2 FYNNEI. Here the CDR3 DNA reads TGTGCCAGCAGTGAAATGGGCCAGGGTGGCACTGAAGCTTTCTTT. This codes for CASSEMGQGGTEAFF.

CDR3 nucleotides: TGTGCCAGCAGCCCAGCCGTTGGGGGAAATTCACCCCTCCACTTT. It is translated as CASSPAVGGNSPLHF. V and J are TRBV6-6 and TRBJ1-6, with a possible D match to TRBD1 (5 bases). This CDR3 spans 15 amino acids. V lost 6 bases to trimming and J lost 7 bases, with 16 bases between them. Germline CDR1 reads MNHNY; CDR2 reads SVGAGI (reference sequence).

The chain carries TRBV7-9 and TRBJ2-1; D is unclear. This CDR3 comprises 13 residues. CDR1 and CDR2 from the germline V gene are SEHNR and FQNEAQ (reference sequence). Trimming took off 5 bases at V and 7 bases at J, with 12 bases between the two ends. This chain's CDR3 is CASSQSSENEQFF. The CDR3 DNA reads as TGTGCCAGCAGCCAATCATCGGAGAATGAGCAGTTCTTC.

This chain connects TRBV20-1 to TRBJ2-1; D may be TRBD2 (6 bases). Germline V gene sequence: CDR1 DFQATT, CDR2 SNEGSKA (reference sequence). CDR3 length: 15 amino acids. V gave up 5 bases and J gave up 2 bases, with 16 bases separating them. The CDR3 loop reads CSADAGSSTYNEQFF. CDR3 DNA sequence: TGCAGTGCTGACGCGGGGAGTTCGACCTACAATGAGCAGTTCTTC.

In this sample, this clonotype turned up once. An end of the junction differs from the germline gene, which may be a read error. The chain carries TRBV24-1 and TRBJ2-1, with D uncertain. Germline V gene sequence: CDR1 KGHDR, CDR2 SFDVKD. The length of the CDR3 is 14 residues. CDR3 sequence reads: CATSDPNVDKEQFF. The CDR3 nucleotides read TGTGCCACCAGTGATCCCAACGTTGACAAAGAGCAGTTCTTC.

This chain connects TRBV3-1 to TRBJ2-4, with 8 bases identical to TRBD2. CDR1 LGHDT and CDR2 YNNKEL come from the germline V gene (reference sequence). J was trimmed by 3 bases and V by 3 bases; bases with no gene match: 4. The CDR3 totals 15 residues. CDR3 coding DNA: TGTGCCAGCAGCCATTCCAGCGGGAGCAAAAACATTCAGTACTTC. This sequence encodes CASSHSSGSKNIQYF.

Note on this clonotype: At one end the junction does not follow the germline gene, possibly because of a read error. The chain carries TRBV5-1 and TRBJ2-3; TRBD2 matches at 7 bases. The CDR3 sequence is 14 residues long. CDR1 and CDR2 (germline): SGHRS, YFSETQ. The CDR3 sequence: CASSSVAGPDAQYF. The CDR3 coding sequence is TGCGCCAGCAGCTCCGTAGCGGGCCCAGATGCGCAGTATTTT.

For this clonotype: A much larger clone differs by one base, so this may be a read error. The rearrangement joins TRBV29-1 to TRBJ1-1; D is possibly TRBD1 (6 bases). Per the germline V gene, CDR1 is SQVTM and CDR2 is ANQGSEA. The CDR3 is 12 residues long. CDR3 sequence reads: CSVEGGNTEALF. Written as DNA, the CDR3 is TGCAGCGTGGAGGGGGGGAACACTGAAGCTCTCTTT.

This rearrangement joins TRBV7-9 to TRBJ2-1, with D uncertain. CDR1 SEHNR and CDR2 FQNEAQ come from the germline V gene (reference sequence). CDR3 length equals 16 residues. Between the trimmed V and J ends, which lost 5 bases and 3 bases, there was a span of 17 bases. CDR3: CASSPPLRLSYNEQFF. CDR3 DNA sequence: TGTGCCAGCAGCCCCCCCCTGAGACTTAGCTACAATGAGCAGTTCTTC.

This clonotype has a handful of counts. This chain connects TRBV12-3 or TRBV12-4 to TRBJ2-1, with 14 bases that match TRBD2. After removal of 5 bases from V and 9 bases from J, the junction contained 12 bases not matched to a gene. CDR3 length equals 17 residues. As DNA, the CDR3 is TGTGCCAGCAGTCTGCTACCGACTAGCGGGAGGGAGGGTGAGCAGTTCTTC. Translating gives CASSLLPTSGREGEQFF.

V gene TRBV29-1 combines with J gene TRBJ1-5; no reliable D call. The CDR3 is made up of 14 amino acids. V gave up 5 bases and J gave up 0 bases, with 11 bases separating them. The germline gives CDR1 SQVTM, CDR2 ANQGSEA. The CDR3 DNA sequence: TGCAGCGTTAGTCAGGCCAATAGCAATCAGCCCCAGCATTTT. Translation: CSVSQANSNQPQHF.

The chain combines TRBV27 with TRBJ1-1, with a possible D match to TRBD1 (5 bases). Germline V gives CDR1 MNHEY, CDR2 SMNVEV (reference sequence). V shed 6 bases and J shed 0 bases, with 14 bases lying between them. The CDR3 has 15 amino acids. This chain's CDR3 is CASRNTGTVNTEAFF. CDR3 sequence (DNA): TGTGCCAGCAGAAATACCGGGACGGTGAACACTGAAGCTTTCTTT.

This clonotype has a handful of counts. The chain is built from TRBV29-1 and TRBJ2-3, with D possibly being TRBD1 (5 bases). CDR3 size: 13 residues. Germline V gene sequence: CDR1 SQVTM, CDR2 ANQGSEA. V was pared by 1 base and J by 6 bases, with 11 bases between. CDR3 protein: CSVEGRRQDTQYF. The CDR3 nucleotides are TGCAGCGTTGAAGGCAGGCGACAGGATACGCAGTATTTT.

Concerning this clonotype: Germline and junction disagree at one end, which may indicate a read error. The rearrangement joins TRBV7-9 to TRBJ1-4; no firm D call. Germline lookup yields CDR1 SEHNR and CDR2 FQNEAQ (reference sequence). The CDR3 totals 13 residues. The CDR3 region has the DNA TGTGCCAGCACAGCACCAACTAATGAAAAACTGTTCTTT. It is translated as CASTAPTNEKLFF. The full variable domain, rest sourced from reference TRBV7-9 and TRBJ1-4, is DTGVSQNPRHKITKRGQNVTFRCDPISEHNRLYWYRQTLGQGPEFLTYFQNEAQLEKSRLLSDRFSAERPKGSFSTLEIQRTEQGDSAMYLCASTAPTNEKLFFGSGTQLSVL.

This clonotype was observed many times. V gene TRBV28 combines with J gene TRBJ1-1, with D tentatively TRBD1 (5 bases). The ends were cut back, 9 bases at V and 4 bases at J, with 15 bases in the middle. The germline gives CDR1 MDHEN, CDR2 SYDVKM. This CDR3 region has 13 residues. CDR3 nucleotide sequence: TGTGCCAGTCAAAGGGGACTGGCCACTGAAGCTTTCTTT. Translation: CASQRGLATEAFF.

Of note for this clonotype: A much larger clone sits a single nucleotide away, making a read error possible. The chain has TRBV7-2 and TRBJ2-1; TRBD2 matches at 7 bases. This CDR3 has 17 amino acids. The V and J ends lost 4 bases and 5 bases, in that order; junction bases with no gene match: 14. The germline V gene has CDR1 SGHTA and CDR2 FQGNSA. This CDR3 is CASSSTSVRRSHNEQFF. DNA of the CDR3: TGTGCCAGCAGCTCCACTAGCGTTAGGAGGTCCCACAATGAGCAGTTCTTC.

This clonotype was picked up a small number of times. The chain carries TRBV20-1 and TRBJ2-5, with TRBD1 matching 9 bases. J lost 4 bases, V lost 2 bases, and 2 bases had no gene match. Germline CDR1 and CDR2: DFQATT and SNEGSKA (reference sequence). This CDR3 is 13 amino acids long. This CDR3 is CSARWDRVETQYF. The CDR3 DNA sequence: TGCAGTGCTAGATGGGACAGGGTAGAGACCCAGTACTTC.

The chain links TRBV7-2 to TRBJ2-1; D gene uncertain. Germline assignment: CDR1 SGHTA and CDR2 FQGNSA. The V end was cut by 2 bases, the J end by 8 bases, with 13 bases between. The CDR3 totals 14 residues. CDR3: CASSLTMGLDEQFF. The CDR3 DNA sequence: TGTGCCAGCAGCTTAACGATGGGGTTAGATGAGCAGTTCTTC.

This clonotype was picked up a small number of times. The rearrangement joins TRBV6-1 to TRBJ2-7, with a weak D call TRBD1 (6 bases). Germline CDR1 MNHNS, CDR2 SASEGT. The V gene lost 2 bases and the J gene lost 0 bases, with 11 bases spanning the gap. There are 15 residues in the CDR3. The CDR3 protein is CASSEHQGSSYEQYF. The CDR3 nucleotides are TGTGCCAGCAGTGAACATCAGGGGTCCTCCTACGAGCAGTACTTC.

This clonotype has just a few counts. This rearrangement joins TRBV7-9 to TRBJ1-1; the match to TRBD1 covers 9 bases. Germline trimming cut 7 bases from V and 1 base from J; bases unmatched to any gene: 13. Per germline, CDR1 SEHNR and CDR2 FQNEAQ (reference sequence). There are 17 residues in the CDR3. The CDR3 DNA reads as TGTGCCAGCACCTTGGGTCTCCGGACAGGGGCGAACACTGAAGCTTTCTTT. Translating gives CASTLGLRTGANTEAFF.

This clonotype was counted a few times. This CDR3 reads CAISGQGSFEQYF. CDR3 coding DNA: TGTGCCATCAGCGGACAGGGATCTTTCGAGCAGTACTTC. J is TRBJ2-7 and V is TRBV10-3; TRBD1 agrees at 8 bases. This CDR3 contains 13 residues. J was trimmed by 6 bases and V by 6 bases; bases with no gene match: 7. The V gene's germline CDR1 is ENHRY and CDR2 SYGVKD.

This clonotype was observed a handful of times. The chain combines TRBV2 with TRBJ2-2, with D possibly being TRBD1 (5 bases). The length of the CDR3 is 14 residues. CDR1 is SNHLY and CDR2 is FYNNEI in the germline V gene. V gave up 6 bases and J gave up 3 bases, with 11 bases separating them. The CDR3 region has the DNA TGTGCCAGCAGAATCCCCAGGGACACCGGGGAGCTGTTTTTT. Protein sequence: CASRIPRDTGELFF.

The sample holds one count of this clonotype. This chain uses TRBV7-9 with TRBJ1-2; D is unresolved. The CDR3 is 14 residues long. The ends were cut back, 5 bases at V and 12 bases at J, with 22 bases in the middle. Germline loops: CDR1 SEHNR, CDR2 FQNEAQ (reference sequence). CDR3 region: CASSPGQGPYVHTF. CDR3 in DNA: TGTGCCAGCAGCCCCGGCCAAGGCCCCTATGTCCACACCTTC.

As to this clonotype: A read error is possible here, since a much larger clone lies one base away. No conserved phenylalanine or tryptophan is present at the end of the CDR3, so a read error is the likely explanation. The chain is built from TRBV9 and TRBJ2-1; TRBD2 matches 10 bases. V gave up 2 bases and J gave up 4 bases; unmatched junction bases: 3. The CDR3 is made up of 15 amino acids. Germline CDR1 and CDR2: SGDLS and YYNGEE. The CDR3: CASSVTSGDYNEQFS. The CDR3 DNA is TGTGCCAGCAGCGTTACTAGCGGGGATTACAATGAGCAGTTCTCC.

This clonotype was observed a few times. An end of the junction does not agree with germline; a read error may underlie this. This chain links TRBV10-3 with TRBJ2-3, with TRBD2 matching 7 bases. CDR3 length: 14 amino acids. Looked up from germline, CDR1 is ENHRY and CDR2 is SYGVKD. The CDR3 protein is CAIRLAPSTDMQYF. The CDR3 bases are TGTGCCATCAGACTAGCGCCTAGCACAGATATGCAGTATTTT.

This chain links TRBV29-1 with TRBJ2-1; 8 positions match TRBD1. Germline values: CDR1 SQVTM, CDR2 ANQGSEA. J gave up 7 bases and V 7 bases, and 9 bases lay outside the gene matches. This CDR3 region has 13 residues. CDR3: CSASGQGRNEQFF. CDR3 DNA: TGCAGCGCCTCCGGACAGGGTAGGAATGAGCAGTTCTTC.

This clonotype was detected only a few times. The chain uses TRBV6-2 or TRBV6-3 and TRBJ2-1; 12 bases match TRBD1. With V trimmed by 4 bases and J by 7 bases, 5 bases remained unmatched. CDR3 length: 15 amino acids. Germline CDR1 and CDR2: MNHEY and SVGEGT. CDR3 sequence (DNA): TGTGCCAGCAGTTCCCTGGGACAGGGGGCGAATGAGCAGTTCTTC. This gives the protein CASSSLGQGANEQFF.

CDR3 in amino acids: CASSEHDGYTEAFF. For the CDR3, the DNA is TGTGCCAGCAGTGAGCATGACGGATACACTGAAGCTTTCTTT. This chain links TRBV6-1 with TRBJ1-1; D unclear. Trimming removed 3 bases at V and 3 bases at J, with 11 bases between. The germline V gene has CDR1 MNHNS and CDR2 SASEGT. This CDR3 spans 14 amino acids.